This T cell receptor beta chain was captured by sequencing in a study of blood T cell repertoires in COVID-19. The overall study: Samples came from the United States, Italy and Spain, spanning acute and convalescent COVID-19.

Authors' analysis steps: Estimation of nucleated cell counts was performed using reference gene primer amplification. Measured with immunoSEQ multiplex PCR; TCRdb has only the in-frame clones, and not every one. That table gives V, J and clone size, and the DNA gave D and trimming. This table has 390,000 or so clones, around 83% appearing once. The count of this clone is one. The sequenced material came from PBMCs or T cells enriched from blood (not recorded which). The clonotype comes from a woman in her fifties or sixties who had recovered from COVID-19.

CDR3 DNA: TGCGCCAGCAGCTTACCTAGCGGGAGCTCCTACAATGAGCAGTTCTTC. This encodes CASSLPSGSSYNEQFF. This chain joins TRBV5-1 and TRBJ2-1; 10 bases line up with TRBD2. Trimming cost V 2 bases and J 0 bases; bases outside gene matches: 2. From germline, CDR1 is SGHRS and CDR2 YFSETQ. This CDR3 has 16 residues.